What follows is one T cell receptor beta chain and its context. Its specificity is not known. Method: immunoSEQ multiplex PCR; TCRdb's copy keeps in-frame clones and lacks some. The profile shows 30,000 to 35,000 clones, 93% of them singletons. The germline CDR1 and CDR2 sequences are SGHTA and FQGNSA. Trimming took off 4 bases at V and 0 bases at J, with 10 bases between the two ends. This CDR3 is 16 amino acids long. These data come from a study of T cells in localized non-small cell lung cancer. Study results and caveats: Heterogeneity stays possible, as sequencing covered only one tumor region. The study found T cell clonality highest in uninvolved adjacent lung, above tumor. A median of roughly 50 of the top 100 tumor clones appeared in adjacent lung, which was paired and uninvolved. Elevated blood T cell density was associated with longer overall survival.

The chain couples TRBV7-2 to TRBJ2-6, with D unresolved. The material was peripheral blood, obtained before any cancer treatment. The TCR was taken from an older female donor with stage I lung adenocarcinoma. Here the CDR3 reads CASSYSIPSGANVLTF. Written as DNA, the CDR3 is TGTGCCAGCAGCTACTCCATTCCCTCTGGGGCCAACGTCCTGACTTTC.